This entry describes one T cell receptor (beta chain). CDR3 length equals 14 residues. Germline V gene lookup returns CDR1 SGDLS and CDR2 YYNGEE. V was pared by 6 bases and J by 0 bases, with 5 bases of the junction left unmatched. In the authors' methods: Nucleated cell number was recorded as an estimate derived from reference gene primer amplification. The assay was immunoSEQ multiplex PCR, and TCRdb's table has in-frame clones only and misses some. For V, J and clone size, that table is used; D and trimming come from the DNA. The sample has 55,000 to 70,000 clones, around 87% seen once. The sample originates from a study of blood T cell repertoires in COVID-19. Background on the study: Samples representing acute and convalescent COVID-19 were sourced from the United States, Italy and Spain. The cDNA or gDNA used as material had been derived from T cells, B-cell-depleted T cells, or PBMCs.

This sequence was found in a woman between 18 and 30 years old with acute or convalescent COVID-19. The material sequenced was peripheral blood. The chain uses TRBV9 and TRBJ1-1; 7 nucleotides agree with TRBD1. The CDR3 coding sequence is TGTGCCAGCACCCGGGACAGTCTGAACACTGAAGCTTTCTTT. Protein product: CASTRDSLNTEAFF.